One and the same sample provided the 27 T cell receptor beta chains below, sequenced in a study of T cells in Graves' hyperthyroidism and ophthalmopathy. The source material, RNA transcripts, was used to amplify TCR beta CDR3 regions. RT-PCR in the first round (using the HTBI primer set) targeted the TCR CDR3. TCRdb independently ran MiXCR on the multiplex PCR reads; one entry per CDR3 protein. The sample includes 500,000 to 750,000 distinct CDR3 sequences, about 43% seen only once; the top ten take approximately 7.5%. Sequencing was performed on peripheral blood or thyroid tissue (not recorded which). The source is a woman aged 18-29 years with Graves' hyperthyroidism.

This clonotype was seen ten or more times. J is TRBJ1-3 and V is TRBV25-1; the D gene is possibly TRBD1 (6 bases). Trimming shortened V by 1 base and J by 8 bases, and 12 bases separated the two germline ends. The CDR3 is made up of 14 amino acids. The germline V gene encodes CDR1 MGHDK and CDR2 SYGVNS. CDR3 DNA sequence: TGTGCCAGCAGTGAATTGGAACAGGGAGACACCATATATTTT. Its protein is CASSELEQGDTIYF. Full variable domain (remainder filled in from reference TRBV25-1 and TRBJ1-3): EADIYQTPRYLVIGTGKKITLECSQTMGHDKMYWYQQDPGMELHLIHYSYGVNSTEKGDLSSESTVSRIRTEHFPLTLESARPSHTSQYLCASSELEQGDTIYFGEGSWLTVV.

Many counts were recorded for this clonotype. The rearrangement joins TRBV2 to TRBJ1-6, with 12 nucleotides matching TRBD1. Losses at the gene ends were 6 bases for V and 9 bases for J; bases not matched to a gene: 6. The CDR3 covers 15 residues. From germline, CDR1 is SNHLY and CDR2 FYNNEI. CDR3 DNA sequence: TGTGCCAGCAGCCGGGACAGGGGGCTAAGTTCACCCCTCCACTTT. Translating it yields CASSRDRGLSSPLHF.

This clonotype has a count of ten or more. V and J are TRBV9 and TRBJ1-3, with 8 bases matching TRBD1. This CDR3 is built from 15 residues. V shed 0 bases and J 4 bases; nucleotides not matched to a gene: 3. Germline assignment: CDR1 SGDLS and CDR2 YYNGEE. CDR3 nucleotide sequence: TGTGCCAGCAGCGTAGCCGACAGGGGCGGAAACACCATATATTTT. Protein: CASSVADRGGNTIYF.

This clonotype was recorded at least ten times. The chain combines TRBV29-1 with TRBJ1-1, with D unresolved. Germline CDR1 and CDR2: SQVTM and ANQGSEA. This CDR3 spans 14 amino acids. Trimming pared 4 bases from V and 4 bases from J, leaving 16 bases between. CDR3: CSVVVLGKSTEAFF. Written as DNA, the CDR3 is TGCAGCGTTGTAGTTCTCGGAAAGAGCACTGAAGCTTTCTTT.

This clonotype has just a few counts. The chain carries TRBV12-3 or TRBV12-4 and TRBJ1-1; D unclear. The CDR3 contains 14 residues. Trimming left V 8 bases short and J 0 bases short, with 13 bases between. The CDR3: CASVRTEMNTEAFF. The CDR3 region has the DNA TGTGCCAGCGTCAGGACCGAGATGAACACTGAAGCTTTCTTT.

In regard to this clonotype: This may come from a read error, since a much larger clone is one base off. The chain employs TRBV12-3 or TRBV12-4 and TRBJ1-1; D is unresolved. This CDR3 has 11 residues. The V end lost 8 bases, the J end lost 8 bases, and 12 bases lay between the germline ends. The CDR3 sequence is CASCWGEEAFF. For the CDR3, the DNA is TGTGCCAGCTGCTGGGGAGAAGAAGCTTTCTTT.

In this sample, this clonotype turned up a few times. CDR3 in DNA: TGTGCCAGCAGCTTAGCGGTCACGGGTCATGAGCAGTTCTTC. Translating gives CASSLAVTGHEQFF. The chain couples TRBV7-8 to TRBJ2-1; D remains ambiguous. The V gene lost 0 bases and the J gene lost 8 bases, with 11 bases spanning the gap. Germline V gene sequence: CDR1 SGHVS, CDR2 FQNEAQ. The CDR3 covers 14 residues. The whole variable domain, filled in from reference TRBV7-8 and TRBJ2-1, reads GAGVSQSPRYKVAKRGQDVALRCDPISGHVSLFWYQQALGQGPEFLTYFQNEAQLDKSGLPSDRFFAERPEGSVSTLKIQRTQQEDSAVYLCASSLAVTGHEQFFGPGTRLTVL.

As concerns this clonotype: A read error may produce the germline difference seen at one junction end. This chain links TRBV4-1 with TRBJ2-7; D is tentatively TRBD1 or TRBD2 (5 bases each). The CDR3 covers 16 residues. From germline, CDR1 is MGHRA and CDR2 YSYEKL. The CDR3 DNA sequence: TGTGCCAGCAGCCAAGATGGGCAGGGAGCTCCCTACGAGCAGTACTTC. Translating gives CASSQDGQGAPYEQYF.

This rearrangement joins TRBV7-3 to TRBJ2-6, with D uncertain. Germline V lookup: CDR1 SGHTA, CDR2 FQGTGA. CDR3 size: 14 residues. The V end was cut by 8 bases, the J end by 4 bases, with 12 bases between. The CDR3 coding sequence is TGTGCCAGCGCCAGAGTGGCCGGGGCCAACGTCCTGACTTTC. The encoded protein is CASARVAGANVLTF.

The chain recombines TRBV5-4 with TRBJ1-1; a possible D gene is TRBD1 (5 bases). Germline V gene lookup returns CDR1 SGHNT and CDR2 YYREEE (reference sequence). The CDR3 extends over 14 amino acids. The germline V and J ends were trimmed by 4 bases and 7 bases, with 17 bases remaining between them. The CDR3 sequence: CASSPGGETNEAFF. DNA for the CDR3: TGTGCCAGCAGCCCCGGGGGGGAGACTAATGAAGCTTTCTTT. Looking up the rest from reference TRBV5-4 and TRBJ1-1 gives the full variable domain: ETGVTQSPTHLIKTRGQQVTLRCSSQSGHNTVSWYQQALGQGPQFIFQYYREEENGRGNFPPRFSGLQFPNYSSELNVNALELDDSALYLCASSPGGETNEAFFGQGTRLTVV.

V usage is TRBV4-1 and J usage is TRBJ1-2, with no clear D. The CDR3 is made up of 17 amino acids. Looked up from germline, CDR1 is MGHRA and CDR2 is YSYEKL. The V gene lost 1 base and the J gene lost 0 bases, with 15 bases spanning the gap. CDR3 sequence (DNA): TGCGCCAGCAGCCAAGGGGATCGGGTGACGGCTAACTATGGCTACACCTTC. This translates into CASSQGDRVTANYGYTF.

The rearrangement uses TRBV7-6 and TRBJ2-3, with 14 bases identical to TRBD2. V trimming: 0 bases; J trimming: 4 bases; junction bases outside the gene matches: 6. The CDR3 covers 18 residues. The germline V gene encodes CDR1 SGHVS and CDR2 FNYEAQ. CDR3 region: CASSLAGTSGSGADTQYF. DNA for the CDR3: TGTGCCAGCAGCTTAGCCGGGACTAGCGGGAGCGGTGCAGATACGCAGTATTTT.

This clonotype occurred many times. This rearrangement joins TRBV11-2 to TRBJ1-5, with 7 bases lining up with TRBD1. The ends lost 5 bases at V and 0 bases at J; junction bases unmatched: 4. This CDR3 has 15 amino acids. Germline CDR1 is SGHAT and CDR2 is FQNNGV. The CDR3 here is CASSKDRISNQPQHF. As DNA, the CDR3 is TGTGCCAGCAGCAAGGACAGGATTAGCAATCAGCCCCAGCATTTT.

This clonotype came up many times. The genes are TRBV11-2 and TRBJ2-2; D is perhaps TRBD2 (5 bases). Trimming left V 9 bases short and J 7 bases short, with 21 bases between. Germline V gene lookup returns CDR1 SGHAT and CDR2 FQNNGV. The CDR3 spans 15 residues. The CDR3 region is CASTEGGAEIGELFF. CDR3 in DNA: TGTGCCAGTACTGAGGGCGGTGCGGAGATCGGGGAGCTGTTTTTT.

V gene TRBV4-1 combines with J gene TRBJ1-5; TRBD1 aligns across 8 bases. Germline V gene data show CDR1 as MGHRA and CDR2 as YSYEKL. The CDR3 is 16 amino acids. Germline trimming cut 0 bases from V and 5 bases from J; bases unmatched to any gene: 6. The CDR3 nucleotides are TGCGCCAGCAGCCAAGACCCGGGACAGGTGTATCAGCCCCAGCATTTT. This encodes CASSQDPGQVYQPQHF.

This clonotype was seen many times. The chain uses TRBV7-9 and TRBJ2-7, with a weak D call TRBD2 (5 bases). The CDR3 is made up of 13 amino acids. Germline V gene lookup returns CDR1 SEHNR and CDR2 FQNEAQ (reference sequence). V was clipped by 2 bases and J by 4 bases, with 9 bases between them. The CDR3 coding sequence is TGTGCCAGCAGCTTATCTGCGGGTTACGAGCAGTACTTC. The encoded protein is CASSLSAGYEQYF.

In this sample, this clonotype turned up many times. The gene calls are TRBV24-1 and TRBJ2-7, with D perhaps TRBD1 or TRBD2 (5 bases each). V lost 9 bases and J 0 bases, leaving 11 bases between the germline ends. This CDR3 has 13 amino acids. CDR1 and CDR2 (germline): KGHDR, SFDVKD. CDR3 in DNA: TGTGCCACCGAGGGGCGGACCTCCTACGAGCAGTACTTC. It codes for CATEGRTSYEQYF.

This clonotype was recorded many times. This rearrangement joins TRBV9 to TRBJ1-4; the D gene is possibly TRBD1 (6 bases). CDR3 length: 15 residues. Per germline, CDR1 SGDLS and CDR2 YYNGEE. V was trimmed by 1 base and J by 5 bases, leaving 12 bases between them. CDR3 in DNA: TGTGCCAGCAGCGTAATGGCAGGGGTGAATGAAAAACTGTTTTTT. Translating it yields CASSVMAGVNEKLFF.

The V gene is TRBV2, the J gene TRBJ2-7; D might be TRBD1 or TRBD2, each matching 5 bases. Trimming took off 8 bases at V and 4 bases at J, with 27 bases between the two ends. The CDR3 has 17 amino acids. The V gene's germline CDR1 is SNHLY and CDR2 FYNNEI. The CDR3 region has the DNA TGTGCCAGCTCAACTACACTCCGGGACGGGGCCTTATACGAGCAGTACTTC. This encodes CASSTTLRDGALYEQYF.

This clonotype has ten or more counts. This rearrangement joins TRBV5-4 to TRBJ1-2; unclear D gene. Germline CDR1 and CDR2: SGHNT and YYREEE (reference sequence). This CDR3 has 14 residues. Trimming left V 4 bases short and J 3 bases short, with 13 bases between. In DNA, the CDR3 is TGTGCCAGCAGCCTCGGACGCAAGGACTATGGCTACACCTTC. Translating it yields CASSLGRKDYGYTF.

The CDR3 region is CSAQDRILKLFF. Here the CDR3 DNA reads TGCAGTGCACAGGACAGGATCTTAAAACTGTTTTTT. J is TRBJ1-4 and V is TRBV20-1; 7 bases align to TRBD1. The V gene end was trimmed by 6 bases and the J gene end by 10 bases; junction bases not matched to a gene: 8. This CDR3 region has 12 residues. The germline V gene encodes CDR1 DFQATT and CDR2 SNEGSKA (reference sequence).

The chain recombines TRBV2 with TRBJ1-2; no reliable D call. Per the germline V gene, CDR1 is SNHLY and CDR2 is FYNNEI. Trimming cost V 4 bases and J 8 bases, with 11 bases left between them. The CDR3 is 12 amino acids. Here the CDR3 DNA reads TGTGCCAGCAGTGTCGACCGGAGGGGCTACACCTTC. This sequence encodes CASSVDRRGYTF. The full variable domain, in which reference TRBV2 and TRBJ1-2 provide the parts outside the CDR3, is EPEVTQTPSHQVTQMGQEVILRCVPISNHLYFYWYRQILGQKVEFLVSFYNNEISEKSEIFDDQFSVERPDGSNFTLKIRSTKLEDSAMYFCASSVDRRGYTFGSGTRLTVV.

The chain recombines TRBV20-1 with TRBJ2-5; D is ambiguous. Per germline, CDR1 DFQATT and CDR2 SNEGSKA (reference sequence). V was cut by 0 bases and J by 4 bases, with 6 bases left in between. This CDR3 comprises 12 residues. The CDR3 is CSARDPAETQYF. The CDR3 DNA follows: TGCAGTGCTAGAGATCCCGCAGAGACCCAGTACTTC.

This chain connects TRBV10-3 to TRBJ1-5; D might be TRBD1 (5 bases). Trimming cost V 3 bases and J 2 bases, with 14 bases left between them. Germline V gene data show CDR1 as ENHRY and CDR2 as SYGVKD. The CDR3 loop spans 16 amino acids. CDR3 in DNA: TGTGCCATCAGTGATTTTGGGGGGTTGGGCAATCAGCCCCAGCATTTT. Translated, it gives CAISDFGGLGNQPQHF.

Details on this clonotype: Because it lacks the conserved phenylalanine or tryptophan at the end, this CDR3 is likely a read error. The limits of the CDR3 on the DNA are not certain, so only TCRdb's listed CDR3 is given. The genes are TRBV20-1 and TRBJ2-2; whether TRBD1, the table's D call, matches the DNA was not checked. The length of the CDR3 is 18 amino acids, counting both ends. CDR1 and CDR2 from the germline V gene are DFQATT and SNEGSKA (reference sequence). The CDR3 reads CSARDHQGQGARHRGAVV.

This clonotype occurred many times. The genes are TRBV20-1 and TRBJ2-5; the match to TRBD2 covers 10 bases. The CDR3 sequence is 16 residues long. In germline, CDR1 is DFQATT, CDR2 SNEGSKA (reference sequence). J lost 5 bases, V lost 2 bases, and 11 bases had no gene match. The CDR3 spells CSARTILLAGVETQYF. CDR3 nucleotide sequence: TGCAGTGCTAGAACTATCCTCCTAGCGGGAGTTGAGACCCAGTACTTC.

V gene TRBV10-3 combines with J gene TRBJ2-7; TRBD2 agrees at 9 bases. Germline V gene sequence: CDR1 ENHRY, CDR2 SYGVKD. The CDR3 sequence is 14 residues long. DNA for the CDR3: TGTGCTAGAGATTCCCTAGCGGGGCCCTACGAGCAGTACTTC. Amino acids: CARDSLAGPYEQYF.